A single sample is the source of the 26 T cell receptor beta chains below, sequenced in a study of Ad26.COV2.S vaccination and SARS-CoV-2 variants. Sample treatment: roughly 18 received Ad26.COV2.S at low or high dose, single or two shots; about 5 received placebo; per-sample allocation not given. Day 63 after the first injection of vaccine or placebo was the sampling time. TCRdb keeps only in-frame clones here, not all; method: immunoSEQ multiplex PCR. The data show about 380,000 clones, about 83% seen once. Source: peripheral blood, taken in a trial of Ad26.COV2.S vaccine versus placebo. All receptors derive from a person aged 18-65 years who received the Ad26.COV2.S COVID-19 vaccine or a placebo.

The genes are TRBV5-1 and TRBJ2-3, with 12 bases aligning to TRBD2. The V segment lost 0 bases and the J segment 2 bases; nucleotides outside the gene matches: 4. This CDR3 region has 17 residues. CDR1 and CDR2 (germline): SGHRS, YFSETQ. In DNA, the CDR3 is TGCGCCAGCAGCTTGGGACTAGCGGGGGACTACACAGATACGCAGTATTTT. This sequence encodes CASSLGLAGDYTDTQYF.

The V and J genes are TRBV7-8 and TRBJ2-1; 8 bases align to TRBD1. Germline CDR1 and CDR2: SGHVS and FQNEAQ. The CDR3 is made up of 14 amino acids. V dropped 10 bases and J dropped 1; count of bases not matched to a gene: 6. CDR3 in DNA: TGTGCCATCCAGTACAGGGGGTCCTACAATGAGCAGTTCTTC. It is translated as CAIQYRGSYNEQFF.

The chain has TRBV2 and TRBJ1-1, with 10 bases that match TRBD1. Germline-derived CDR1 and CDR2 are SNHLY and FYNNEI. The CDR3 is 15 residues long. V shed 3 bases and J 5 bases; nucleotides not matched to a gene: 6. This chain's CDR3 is CASSDVGTGVTEAFF. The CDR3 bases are TGTGCCAGCAGTGACGTCGGGACAGGGGTAACTGAAGCTTTCTTT.

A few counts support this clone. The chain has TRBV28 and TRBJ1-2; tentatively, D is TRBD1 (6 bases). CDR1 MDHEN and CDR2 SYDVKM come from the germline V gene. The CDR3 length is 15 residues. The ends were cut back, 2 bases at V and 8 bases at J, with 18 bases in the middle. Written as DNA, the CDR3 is TGTGCCAGCAGTTTAAGTCACCTGGACAGAGGAGGCTACACCTTC. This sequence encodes CASSLSHLDRGGYTF.

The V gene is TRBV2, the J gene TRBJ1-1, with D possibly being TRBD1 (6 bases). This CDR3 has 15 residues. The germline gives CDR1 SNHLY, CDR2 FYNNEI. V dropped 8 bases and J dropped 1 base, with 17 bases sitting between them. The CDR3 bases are TGTGCCAGCGGGCAAACAGGAGGGGGGAACACTGAAGCTTTCTTT. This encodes CASGQTGGGNTEAFF.

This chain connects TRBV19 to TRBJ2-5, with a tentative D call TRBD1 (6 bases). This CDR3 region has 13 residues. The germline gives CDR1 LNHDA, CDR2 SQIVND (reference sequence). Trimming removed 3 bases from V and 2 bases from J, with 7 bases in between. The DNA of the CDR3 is TGTGCCAGTAGTATGGACAGTCAAGAGACCCAGTACTTC. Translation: CASSMDSQETQYF.

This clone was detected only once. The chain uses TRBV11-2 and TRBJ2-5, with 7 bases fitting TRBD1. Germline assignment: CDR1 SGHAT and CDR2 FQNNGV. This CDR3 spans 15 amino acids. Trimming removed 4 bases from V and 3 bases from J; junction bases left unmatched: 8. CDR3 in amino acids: CASSSGQVVEETQYF. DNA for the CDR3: TGTGCCAGCAGCTCCGGACAGGTAGTTGAAGAGACCCAGTACTTC.

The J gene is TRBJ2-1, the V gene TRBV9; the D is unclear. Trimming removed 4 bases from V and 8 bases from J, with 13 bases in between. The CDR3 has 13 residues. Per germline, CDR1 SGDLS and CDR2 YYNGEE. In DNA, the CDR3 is TGTGCCAGCAGCCGCATAGGACGCGATGAGCAGTTCTTC. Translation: CASSRIGRDEQFF.

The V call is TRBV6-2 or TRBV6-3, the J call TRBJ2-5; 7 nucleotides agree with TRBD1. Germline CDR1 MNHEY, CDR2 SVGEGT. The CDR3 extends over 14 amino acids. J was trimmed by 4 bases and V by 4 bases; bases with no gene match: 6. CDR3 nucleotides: TGTGCCAGCAGTTCCGACAGGGCGGGAGAGACCCAGTACTTC. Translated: CASSSDRAGETQYF.

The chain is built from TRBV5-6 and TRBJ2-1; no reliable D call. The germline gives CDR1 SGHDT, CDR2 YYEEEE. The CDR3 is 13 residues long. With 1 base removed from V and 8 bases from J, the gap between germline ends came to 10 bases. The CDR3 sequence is CASSLLPLDEQFF. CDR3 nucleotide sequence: TGTGCCAGCAGCTTGCTCCCCTTGGATGAGCAGTTCTTC.

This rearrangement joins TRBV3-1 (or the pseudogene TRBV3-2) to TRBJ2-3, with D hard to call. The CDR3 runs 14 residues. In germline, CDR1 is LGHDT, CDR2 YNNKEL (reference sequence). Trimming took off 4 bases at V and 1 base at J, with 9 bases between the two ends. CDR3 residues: CASSLMVGTDTQYF. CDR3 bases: TGTGCCAGCAGCCTTATGGTTGGCACAGATACGCAGTATTTT.

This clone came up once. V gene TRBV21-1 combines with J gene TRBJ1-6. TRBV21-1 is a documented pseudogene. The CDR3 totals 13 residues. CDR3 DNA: TGTGCCAGCAGCACCAAAGGAGGCCCACCCCTCCACTTT. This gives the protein CASSTKGGPPLHF.

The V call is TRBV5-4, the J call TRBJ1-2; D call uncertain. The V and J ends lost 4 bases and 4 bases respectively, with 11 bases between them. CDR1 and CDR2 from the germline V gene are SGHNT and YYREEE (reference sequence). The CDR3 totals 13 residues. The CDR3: CASSPSLSYGYTF. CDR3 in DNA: TGTGCCAGCAGCCCATCACTTAGCTATGGCTACACCTTC.

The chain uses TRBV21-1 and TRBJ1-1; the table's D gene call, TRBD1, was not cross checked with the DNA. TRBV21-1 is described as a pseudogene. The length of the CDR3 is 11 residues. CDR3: CASTTGRRAFF. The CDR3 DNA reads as TGTGCCAGCACGACAGGACGTCGAGCTTTCTTT.

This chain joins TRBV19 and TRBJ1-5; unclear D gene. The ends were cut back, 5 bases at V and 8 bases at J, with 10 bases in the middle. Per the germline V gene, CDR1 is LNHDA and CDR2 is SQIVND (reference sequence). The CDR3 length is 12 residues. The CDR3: CASSEIAEPQHF. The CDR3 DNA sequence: TGTGCCAGTAGTGAGATCGCGGAGCCCCAGCATTTT.

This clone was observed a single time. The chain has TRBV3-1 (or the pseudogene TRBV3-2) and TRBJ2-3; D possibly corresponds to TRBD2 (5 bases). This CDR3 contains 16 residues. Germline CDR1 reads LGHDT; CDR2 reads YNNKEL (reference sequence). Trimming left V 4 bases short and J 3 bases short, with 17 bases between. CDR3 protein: CASSPNWARRTDTQYF. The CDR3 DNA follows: TGTGCCAGCAGCCCCAATTGGGCAAGGAGGACAGATACGCAGTATTTT.

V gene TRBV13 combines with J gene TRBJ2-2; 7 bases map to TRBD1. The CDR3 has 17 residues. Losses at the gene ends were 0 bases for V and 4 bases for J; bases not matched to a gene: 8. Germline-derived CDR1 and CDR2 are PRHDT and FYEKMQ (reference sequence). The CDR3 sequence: CASSLGYQQGSTGELFF. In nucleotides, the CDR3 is TGTGCCAGCAGCTTAGGCTATCAACAGGGGAGCACCGGGGAGCTGTTTTTT.

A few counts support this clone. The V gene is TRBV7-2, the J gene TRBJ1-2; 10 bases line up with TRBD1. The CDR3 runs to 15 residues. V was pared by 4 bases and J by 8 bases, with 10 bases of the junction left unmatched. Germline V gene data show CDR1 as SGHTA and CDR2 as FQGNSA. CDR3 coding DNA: TGTGCCAGCAGCTCATCCCTAGGACAGGGGGGAGGCTACACCTTC. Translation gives CASSSSLGQGGGYTF.

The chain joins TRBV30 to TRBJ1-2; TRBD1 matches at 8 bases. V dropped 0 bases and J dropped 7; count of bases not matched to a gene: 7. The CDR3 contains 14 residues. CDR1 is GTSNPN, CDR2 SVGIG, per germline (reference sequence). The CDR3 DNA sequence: TGTGCCTGGAGTGTAATCAGGGGGCAAGGTGGCTACACCTTC. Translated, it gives CAWSVIRGQGGYTF.

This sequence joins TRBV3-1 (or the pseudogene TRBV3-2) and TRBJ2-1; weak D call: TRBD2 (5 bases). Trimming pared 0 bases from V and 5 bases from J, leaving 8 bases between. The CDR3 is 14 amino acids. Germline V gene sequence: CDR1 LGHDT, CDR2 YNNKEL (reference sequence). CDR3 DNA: TGTGCCAGCAGCCAAGACCCACTAGACAATGAGCAGTTCTTC. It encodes CASSQDPLDNEQFF.

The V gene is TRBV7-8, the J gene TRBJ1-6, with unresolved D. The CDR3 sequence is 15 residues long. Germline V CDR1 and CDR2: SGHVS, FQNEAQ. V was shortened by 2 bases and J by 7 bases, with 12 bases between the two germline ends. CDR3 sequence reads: CASSLISSGNSPLHF. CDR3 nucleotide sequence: TGTGCCAGCAGCTTAATATCCTCGGGAAATTCACCCCTCCACTTT.

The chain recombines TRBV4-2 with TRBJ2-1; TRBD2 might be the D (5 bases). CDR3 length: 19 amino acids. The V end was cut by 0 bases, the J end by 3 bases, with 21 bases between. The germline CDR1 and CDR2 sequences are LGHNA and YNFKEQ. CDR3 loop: CASSQESFPRLADYNEQFF. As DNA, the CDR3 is TGTGCCAGCAGCCAAGAGAGCTTTCCGCGGCTAGCCGACTACAATGAGCAGTTCTTC.

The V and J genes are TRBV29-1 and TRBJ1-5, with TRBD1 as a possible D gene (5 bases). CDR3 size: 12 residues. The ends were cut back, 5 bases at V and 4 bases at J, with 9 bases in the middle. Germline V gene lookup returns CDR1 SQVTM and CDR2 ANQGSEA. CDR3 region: CSVKGSNQPQHF. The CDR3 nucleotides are TGCAGCGTTAAGGGGTCGAATCAGCCCCAGCATTTT.

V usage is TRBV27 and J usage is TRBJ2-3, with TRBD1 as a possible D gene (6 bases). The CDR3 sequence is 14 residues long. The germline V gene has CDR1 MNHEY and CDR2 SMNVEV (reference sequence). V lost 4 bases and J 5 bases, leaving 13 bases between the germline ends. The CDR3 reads CASSSHLQGDTQYF. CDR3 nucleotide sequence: TGTGCCAGCAGTTCACATTTACAGGGAGATACGCAGTATTTT.

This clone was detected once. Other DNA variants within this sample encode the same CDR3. The CDR3 nucleotides read TGCGCCAGCAGCCAAGGGGGCACTGAAGCTTTCTTT. The encoded protein is CASSQGGTEAFF. The chain joins TRBV5-1 to TRBJ1-1, with TRBD1 as a possible D gene (6 bases). V gave up 4 bases and J gave up 4 bases, with 8 bases separating them. This CDR3 is 12 amino acids long. Germline V gene data show CDR1 as SGHRS and CDR2 as YFSETQ. The complete variable domain, with remaining parts taken from reference TRBV5-1 and TRBJ1-1, reads KAGVTQTPRYLIKTRGQQVTLSCSPISGHRSVSWYQQTPGQGLQFLFEYFSETQRNKGNFPGRFSGRQFSNSRSEMNVSTLELGDSALYLCASSQGGTEAFFGQGTRLTVV.

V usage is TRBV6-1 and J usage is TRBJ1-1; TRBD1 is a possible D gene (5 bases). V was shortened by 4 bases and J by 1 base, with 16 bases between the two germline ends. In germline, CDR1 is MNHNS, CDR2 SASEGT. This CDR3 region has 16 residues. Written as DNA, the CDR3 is TGTGCCAGCAGTGGGATGGGGCCAGAGGGGAACACTGAAGCTTTCTTT. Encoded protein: CASSGMGPEGNTEAFF.